Shown below are 16 T cell receptor beta chains from a single sample sequenced in a study of response to subunit inactivated influenza vaccine. Using its own MiXCR run on the RT-PCR reads, TCRdb lists one record per CDR3 protein. The sample lists a few hundred thousand distinct CDR3 sequences; around 11% were seen once. These data were also filed under a second study, of T cells expressing NK-cell markers. As that study records: UMIs were included in TCR beta cDNA generated by 5'RACE template switching.

This specimen consisted of PBMCs from blood, obtained on the day of vaccination. The source of these receptors is a man aged 45 to 65 who received an inactivated influenza vaccine.

This clonotype has more than one count but fewer than ten. This sequence joins TRBV11-2 and TRBJ2-3; TRBD2 matches at 11 bases. This CDR3 contains 18 residues. J lost 0 bases, V lost 5 bases, and 10 bases had no gene match. CDR1 is SGHAT, CDR2 FQNNGV, per germline. Here the CDR3 reads CASSTSVLAGGSTDTQYF. The DNA for the CDR3 is TGTGCCAGCAGCACCTCCGTCCTAGCGGGGGGAAGCACAGATACGCAGTATTTT.

The chain links TRBV11-2 to TRBJ2-6; tentatively, D is TRBD1 (5 bases). The V end was cut by 4 bases, the J end by 3 bases, with 16 bases between. The CDR3 spans 17 residues. Germline CDR1 SGHAT, CDR2 FQNNGV. CDR3 in amino acids: CASSSFQGISGANVLTF. The CDR3 DNA follows: TGTGCCAGCAGCTCCTTCCAGGGAATTAGTGGGGCCAACGTCCTGACTTTC.

This clonotype was seen many times. The V and J genes are TRBV20-1 and TRBJ2-7, with TRBD2 identical over 7 bases. V lost 5 bases and J lost 6; bases outside the gene matches: 7. CDR3 length equals 12 residues. The germline CDR1 and CDR2 sequences are DFQATT and SNEGSKA (reference sequence). The CDR3: CSARPGGGEQYF. CDR3 bases: TGCAGTGCTCGCCCGGGGGGAGGCGAGCAGTACTTC.

J is TRBJ2-1 and V is TRBV6-1; 7 bases match TRBD1. Trimming cost V 6 bases and J 7 bases; bases outside gene matches: 15. Per germline, CDR1 MNHNS and CDR2 SASEGT. The CDR3 extends over 16 amino acids. CDR3 protein: CASRSVFDRVVNEQFF. In nucleotides, the CDR3 is TGTGCCAGCAGATCAGTCTTTGACAGGGTAGTGAATGAGCAGTTCTTC.

This clonotype was counted only a few times. The CDR3 coding sequence is TGTGCCAGCAGCCTTCTCAGGAACACTGAAGCTTTCTTT. This sequence encodes CASSLLRNTEAFF. V is TRBV27 and J is TRBJ1-1; D is uncertain. The CDR3 is 13 amino acids. Germline V gene data show CDR1 as MNHEY and CDR2 as SMNVEV (reference sequence). The germline V and J ends were trimmed by 6 bases and 1 base, with 9 bases remaining between them.

This clonotype was observed a handful of times. The rearrangement joins TRBV18 to TRBJ2-5; D possibly corresponds to TRBD1 (5 bases). The germline V gene encodes CDR1 KGHSH and CDR2 LQKENI. The CDR3 spans 15 residues. The germline V and J ends were trimmed by 2 bases and 2 bases, with 12 bases remaining between them. The CDR3 DNA is TGTGCCAGCTCACCAACGACAGACTTTCAAGAGACCCAGTACTTC. Translated: CASSPTTDFQETQYF.

There are a few counts of this clonotype. The chain couples TRBV9 to TRBJ2-1; tentatively, D is TRBD2 (7 bases). The CDR3 has 15 amino acids. Germline V gives CDR1 SGDLS, CDR2 YYNGEE. The germline V and J ends were trimmed by 0 bases and 2 bases, with 9 bases remaining between them. CDR3 sequence: CASSVDGGPYNEQFF. CDR3 nucleotide sequence: TGTGCCAGCAGCGTAGACGGGGGGCCCTACAATGAGCAGTTCTTC.

This clonotype was detected a few times. The chain recombines TRBV4-3 with TRBJ2-4; 8 bases map to TRBD1. V lost 2 bases to trimming and J lost 9 bases; unmatched junction nucleotides: 18. Germline V gives CDR1 LGHNA, CDR2 YSLEER. This CDR3 contains 18 residues. Written as DNA, the CDR3 is TGCGCCAGCAGCCAATCGACAGGGGAAGTGAGTGAATTGGGCATTCAGTACTTC. It translates to CASSQSTGEVSELGIQYF.

This clonotype was detected only a few times. This chain connects TRBV7-2 to TRBJ1-4; D is possibly TRBD1 (6 bases). Germline CDR1 reads SGHTA; CDR2 reads FQGNSA. V was pared by 3 bases and J by 0 bases, with 14 bases between. CDR3 length: 17 amino acids. CDR3 coding DNA: TGTGCCAGCAGCTTGCAGGGGAGGACCTCAACTAATGAAAAACTGTTTTTT. Translating gives CASSLQGRTSTNEKLFF.

This clonotype was picked up many times. The rearrangement uses TRBV7-9 and TRBJ1-3; D not certain. The CDR3 sequence is 14 residues long. V lost 11 bases and J 4 bases, leaving 18 bases between the germline ends. CDR1 is SEHNR, CDR2 FQNEAQ, per germline (reference sequence). CDR3 coding DNA: TGTGCCTCAGCAGCCATCAGTCGGGGAAACACCATATATTTT. It yields the protein CASAAISRGNTIYF.

There are many counts of this clonotype. The gene calls are TRBV3-1 and TRBJ2-7, with D perhaps TRBD1 (5 bases). Trimming removed 2 bases at V and 2 bases at J, with 10 bases between. This CDR3 contains 14 residues. Looked up from germline, CDR1 is LGHDT and CDR2 is YNNKEL (reference sequence). CDR3 DNA: TGTGCCAGCAGCCAACACACAGGAACCTACGAGCAGTACTTC. Its translation is CASSQHTGTYEQYF.

This clonotype has ten or more counts. The genes are TRBV29-1 and TRBJ2-5, with D possibly matching TRBD2 (5 bases). V lost 4 bases and J 4 bases, leaving 13 bases between the germline ends. Germline lookup yields CDR1 SQVTM and CDR2 ANQGSEA. The CDR3 runs to 13 residues. The CDR3: CSVGRALGETQYF. DNA of the CDR3: TGCAGCGTTGGGCGGGCCTTGGGAGAGACCCAGTACTTC.

This chain connects TRBV7-2 to TRBJ2-5, with D tentatively TRBD2 (5 bases). The CDR3 is made up of 13 amino acids. The V gene lost 5 bases and the J gene lost 5 bases, with 12 bases spanning the gap. Germline CDR1 and CDR2: SGHTA and FQGNSA. The CDR3 DNA sequence: TGTGCCAGCAGCCCCTGGTCGGGGGAGACCCAGTACTTC. Translation gives CASSPWSGETQYF.

The V gene is TRBV20-1, the J gene TRBJ2-3, with 7 bases aligning to TRBD2. J was trimmed by 2 bases and V by 6 bases; bases with no gene match: 8. Germline CDR1 reads DFQATT; CDR2 reads SNEGSKA (reference sequence). The CDR3 has 14 residues. The CDR3 coding sequence is TGCAGTGCAAGCCGGGACTACTACACAGATACGCAGTATTTT. Translated: CSASRDYYTDTQYF.

The chain uses TRBV6-2 or TRBV6-3 and TRBJ2-7; D gene uncertain. This CDR3 comprises 15 residues. The germline V gene has CDR1 MNHEY and CDR2 SVGEGT. V was trimmed by 2 bases and J by 7 bases, leaving 18 bases between them. The CDR3 protein is CASSYQPSPFTEQYF. CDR3 coding DNA: TGTGCCAGCAGTTACCAGCCTTCCCCCTTTACGGAGCAGTACTTC.

This clonotype was picked up a small number of times. The V and J genes are TRBV20-1 and TRBJ2-4; D unresolved. The germline V and J ends were trimmed by 4 bases and 2 bases, with 6 bases remaining between them. The CDR3 totals 12 residues. Germline lookup yields CDR1 DFQATT and CDR2 SNEGSKA (reference sequence). Here the CDR3 DNA reads TGCAGTGCTATAGACACCAAAAACATTCAGTACTTC. As protein: CSAIDTKNIQYF.